Listed below are T cell receptor beta chains from one sample, sequenced in a study of T-cell reconstitution after alpha-beta-depleted transplantation in children. TCRdb reprocessed the PCR reads with MiXCR, giving one entry per CDR3 protein. The table lists 700,000 to 950,000 distinct CDR3 sequences, 15% to 20% of them singletons. The sample consisted of PBMCs, mostly from graft donor cells, taken 360 days after TCRalphabeta/CD19-depleted stem cell transplant. The receptors stem from a male patient younger than 18 who had a stem cell transplant for acute lymphoblastic leukemia, so the T cells may come from the graft donor. Each CDR3 is given with its conserved first and last residue. The D gene is left open where the match is weak. Size tells how often a clone was seen (once, few, many) or the class of an expanded clone, and some rows leave it out.

clone_size j_call cdr3_length v_call d_call cdr3_aa cdr3_nt
- TRBJ1-2 11 TRBV5-8 TRBD1 CASRAGGGYTF TGTGCCAGCAGGGCAGGGGGTGGCTACACCTTC
- TRBJ1-5 14 TRBV27 - CASSLGQRGQPQHF TGTGCCAGCAGTTTAGGACAAAGAGGTCAGCCCCAGCATTTT
few TRBJ2-2 15 TRBV2 TRBD1 CASSENRGRAGELFF TGTGCCAGCAGTGAAAACAGGGGGCGAGCCGGGGAGCTGTTTTTT
- TRBJ2-3 15 TRBV7-8 - CASSLTEGATDTQYF TGTGCCAGCAGCTTAACCGAGGGCGCAACAGATACGCAGTATTTT
- TRBJ2-7 15 TRBV2 - CASSEDGIRSYEQYF TGTGCCAGCAGTGAAGACGGGATCCGGTCCTACGAGCAGTACTTC
few TRBJ2-3 15 TRBV7-9 - CASSLGGAATDTQYF TGTGCCAGCAGCTTAGGTGGGGCGGCCACAGATACGCAGTATTTT
few TRBJ2-2 14 TRBV3-1 - CASSLQGLTGELFF TGTGCCAGCAGCCTCCAGGGCCTGACCGGGGAGCTGTTTTTT
- TRBJ2-7 15 TRBV15 - CATRQTGSSFYEQYF TGTGCCACCAGACAGACAGGTTCTTCTTTCTACGAGCAGTACTTC
few TRBJ2-7 15 TRBV29-1 TRBD2 CSVDGSGRVTGEQYF TGCAGCGTTGATGGTAGCGGGAGGGTCACAGGGGAGCAGTACTTC
- TRBJ2-4 14 TRBV2 - CASNPEGAKNIQYF TGTGCCAGCAATCCGGAGGGGGCCAAAAACATTCAGTACTTC
few TRBJ2-1 12 TRBV5-1 - CASSSRDNEQFF TGCGCCAGCAGCTCTCGGGACAATGAGCAGTTCTTC
many TRBJ2-1 16 TRBV27 - CASRTSYGSTYNEQFF TGTGCCAGCCGAACGTCGTACGGGAGTACATACAATGAGCAGTTCTTC
few TRBJ1-4 14 TRBV20-1 - CSALVGGASEKLFF TGCAGTGCTCTCGTGGGGGGCGCGAGTGAAAAACTGTTTTTT
many TRBJ1-5 15 TRBV5-1 - CASSLTGEGNQPQHF TGCGCCAGCAGCTTGACTGGTGAGGGGAATCAGCCCCAGCATTTT
- TRBJ2-1 13 TRBV10-3 TRBD1 CGYVTGGYNEQFF TGCGGATATGTGACAGGGGGCTACAATGAGCAGTTCTTC
many TRBJ2-7 13 TRBV20-1 - CSADPVGAYEQYF TGCAGTGCCGATCCTGTGGGTGCCTACGAGCAGTACTTC
few TRBJ2-3 15 TRBV4-1 TRBD2 CASSPAAAGGDTQYF TGCGCCAGCAGCCCCGCGGCGGCGGGAGGGGATACGCAGTATTTT
few TRBJ2-7 15 TRBV18 - CASSPLGESSYEQYF TGTGCCAGCTCACCTTTGGGGGAGTCCTCCTACGAGCAGTACTTC
many TRBJ2-1 18 TRBV9 TRBD2 CASSFGTSGRAGYNEQFF TGTGCCAGCAGCTTCGGGACTAGCGGGAGGGCGGGCTACAATGAGCAGTTCTTC
- TRBJ1-2 15 TRBV27 TRBD1 CASSHDGTGVYGYTF TGTGCCAGCAGTCACGACGGGACAGGCGTCTATGGCTACACCTTC
- TRBJ2-7 14 TRBV5-4 TRBD1 CASSFGQGQIEQYF TGTGCCAGCAGCTTTGGACAGGGTCAAATCGAGCAGTACTTC
- TRBJ1-5 18 TRBV18 TRBD1 CASSPLEGLGGPGQPQHF TGTGCCAGCTCACCATTGGAGGGCTTAGGGGGCCCGGGTCAGCCCCAGCATTTT
few TRBJ2-3 17 TRBV27 TRBD2 CASRGLAAPWGTDTQYF TGTGCCAGCAGGGGACTAGCGGCGCCTTGGGGCACAGATACGCAGTATTTT
- TRBJ2-3 17 TRBV5-1 TRBD2 CASSPLWTSGGTDTQYF TGCGCCAGCAGCCCCTTATGGACTAGCGGAGGCACAGATACGCAGTATTTT
- TRBJ2-4 14 TRBV5-1 - CASSLVRDGNIQYF TGCGCCAGCAGCTTGGTCCGGGACGGAAACATTCAGTACTTC
few TRBJ2-6 18 TRBV9 TRBD2 CASREGTSGYFGANVLTF TGTGCCAGCAGGGAAGGGACTAGCGGGTATTTTGGGGCCAACGTCCTGACTTTC
- TRBJ2-1 17 TRBV18 TRBD2 CASSPRRREGAYNEQFF TGTGCCAGCTCACCAAGACGGCGGGAGGGGGCCTACAATGAGCAGTTCTTT
many TRBJ2-2 14 TRBV20-1 - CSATLISNTGELFF TGCAGTGCCACCTTGATATCGAACACCGGGGAGCTGTTTTTT
- TRBJ2-1 14 TRBV20-1 - CSAVAALSYNEQFF TGCAGTGCAGTGGCGGCCTTGTCCTACAATGAGCAGTTCTTC
many TRBJ2-4 16 TRBV4-1 TRBD2 CASSPSRTSGKNIQYF TGCGCCAGCAGCCCTTCTAGGACTAGCGGTAAAAACATTCAGTACTTC
few TRBJ1-1 14 TRBV3-1 - CASSQVGLNTEAFF TGTGCCAGCAGCCAAGTGGGTCTGAACACTGAAGCTTTCTTT
- TRBJ2-3 17 TRBV5-1 TRBD2 CASSLLRLAGGTNTQYF TGCGCCAGCAGCTTGCTGAGGCTAGCGGGAGGCACAAATACGCAGTATTTT
few TRBJ1-1 13 TRBV29-1 TRBD1 CSVERDSETEAFF TGCAGCGTTGAAAGGGACAGTGAAACTGAAGCTTTCTTT
many TRBJ2-7 15 TRBV29-1 TRBD2 CSVRAGAGVVYEQYF TGCAGCGTTCGGGCTGGTGCGGGGGTCGTTTACGAGCAGTACTTC
few TRBJ2-5 17 TRBV7-8 - CASSPRGSRDITETQYF TGTGCCAGCAGCCCTCGGGGTTCCAGGGACATTACGGAGACCCAGTACTTC
few TRBJ2-1 16 TRBV24-1 TRBD2 CATSDIGLAGGNEQFF TGTGCCACCAGTGACATAGGACTAGCGGGAGGCAATGAGCAGTTCTTC
- TRBJ1-3 16 TRBV4-1 - CASSQDLRRTGNTIYF TGCGCCAGCAGCCAAGATCTGCGACGGACTGGAAACACCATATATTTT
few TRBJ1-2 10 TRBV7-9 - CATPLYGYTF TGTGCCACCCCGCTTTATGGCTACACCTTC
- TRBJ2-7 14 TRBV27 TRBD2 CASSATGTSIEQYF TGTGCCAGCAGTGCAACCGGGACTAGCATCGAGCAGTACTTC
- TRBJ2-7 11 TRBV4-1 - CASSQDREQYF TGCGCCAGCAGCCAAGACAGAGAGCAGTACTTC